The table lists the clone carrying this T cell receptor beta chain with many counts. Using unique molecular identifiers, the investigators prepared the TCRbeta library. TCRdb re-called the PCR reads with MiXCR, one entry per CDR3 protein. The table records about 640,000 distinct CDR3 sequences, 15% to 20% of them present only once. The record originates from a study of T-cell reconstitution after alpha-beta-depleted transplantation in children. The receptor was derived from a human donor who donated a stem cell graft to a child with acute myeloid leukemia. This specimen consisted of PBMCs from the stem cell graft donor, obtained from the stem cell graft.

DNA for the CDR3: TGTGCCAGCAGCTCCTTTGGGGGGGGTCAGTACGAGCAGTACTTC. It translates to CASSSFGGGQYEQYF. The chain uses TRBV9 and TRBJ2-7, with TRBD2 matching 7 bases. In germline, CDR1 is SGDLS, CDR2 YYNGEE. V dropped 4 bases and J dropped 4; count of bases not matched to a gene: 11. The CDR3 covers 15 residues.